These T cell receptor beta chains were read from a single sample in a study of CD8 T cells in ankylosing spondylitis. TCRdb used MiXCR to reprocess the 5' RACE reads, holding one entry per CDR3 protein. The top ten hold over 10% of the sample, which has under 450,000 distinct CDR3 sequences, 20% to 25% seen once. Sample: blood, either unsorted or a sorted T cell fraction (not recorded which). The origin of the receptors is a male donor with ankylosing spondylitis or in good health (not recorded which). Both conserved end residues are trimmed from each CDR3. D genes are given only for firm matches.

CDR3aa | d_gene | j_gene | v_gene
ASSHLRDRGYEQY | TRBD1 | TRBJ2-7 | TRBV6-5
ASSQELMVLWPF | . | TRBJ2-1 | TRBV11-2
ASSYTDEAF | . | TRBJ1-1 | TRBV2
SAKRGGGIQETQY | . | TRBJ2-5 | TRBV20-1
ASSPFGAGGSYEQY | TRBD2 | TRBJ2-7 | TRBV11-1
ASGWDKRGVQY | TRBD2 | TRBJ2-7 | TRBV12-3/TRBV12-4
ASMEENSYEQY | . | TRBJ2-7 | TRBV6-2/TRBV6-3
SASEWDPLREQY | . | TRBJ2-7 | TRBV20-1
ASSQPPQGIREQF | . | TRBJ2-1 | TRBV4-1
ASSAQGNYGYT | . | TRBJ1-2 | TRBV5-6
SVLQQGGTYNEQF | . | TRBJ2-1 | TRBV29-1
ASSLMSGNTGELF | . | TRBJ2-2 | TRBV27
SARVGTAINYGYT | TRBD1 | TRBJ1-2 | TRBV20-1
SAGTGDEQY | TRBD1 | TRBJ2-7 | TRBV20-1
SARDIARVLYEQY | . | TRBJ2-7 | TRBV20-1
ASSYRSGGSQETQY | TRBD2 | TRBJ2-5 | TRBV11-2
ASSDGGQGEKLF | . | TRBJ1-4 | TRBV12-3/TRBV12-4
ASTKISAVQVRNTIY | . | TRBJ1-3 | TRBV21-1
ASSSYGTFY | . | TRBJ2-7 | TRBV7-8
ASSFGSTRDNEQF | . | TRBJ2-1 | TRBV5-6
ASSQGGEANYGYT | . | TRBJ1-2 | TRBV3-1
ASSGTGSTIY | TRBD1 | TRBJ1-3 | TRBV28
ASSDAGLAVQETQY | TRBD2 | TRBJ2-5 | TRBV2
ASSEDGGYT | . | TRBJ1-2 | TRBV5-4
SARDRNRAGELF | . | TRBJ2-2 | TRBV20-1
ASSYPAGEGEETQY | . | TRBJ2-5 | TRBV12-3/TRBV12-4
ASSPLMWNTEAF | . | TRBJ1-1 | TRBV6-1
ASKGGLAVETQY | TRBD2 | TRBJ2-5 | TRBV28
ASSFGTEVDTQY | . | TRBJ2-3 | TRBV4-1
SAHLSGVADTQY | . | TRBJ2-3 | TRBV20-1
ASSLSIPRRDGYT | . | TRBJ1-2 | TRBV27
ASSLTDYYNEQF | . | TRBJ2-1 | TRBV27
ASSLAGGTGELF | . | TRBJ2-2 | TRBV5-1
SARGGTRGPDTQY | TRBD2 | TRBJ2-3 | TRBV20-1
SAREILAGTYNEQF | TRBD2 | TRBJ2-1 | TRBV20-1
SAREQGYEKLF | . | TRBJ1-4 | TRBV20-1
ASSMGQGNNQPQH | TRBD1 | TRBJ1-5 | TRBV19
ASSLGPAEKLF | . | TRBJ1-4 | TRBV12-3/TRBV12-4
ASSLDVDVWDNTDTQY | . | TRBJ2-3 | TRBV5-5
ASRGINTGELF | . | TRBJ2-2 | TRBV5-6
ASGPWRGDEQF | . | TRBJ2-1 | TRBV12-5
SARVPRIYGYT | . | TRBJ1-2 | TRBV20-1
ASSPGGALGYEQY | . | TRBJ2-7 | TRBV4-1
SATRPLGHEQF | . | TRBJ2-1 | TRBV20-1
SARGWQGSYGYT | . | TRBJ1-2 | TRBV20-1
ASSFSGPELF | . | TRBJ2-2 | TRBV3-1
ASSGLAGGPGDIQY | TRBD2 | TRBJ2-4 | TRBV6-2/TRBV6-3
ASSSWGARQYTDTQY | . | TRBJ2-3 | TRBV7-2
ASSSGTGAFYNEQF | TRBD1 | TRBJ2-1 | TRBV12-3/TRBV12-4
ASSPPFLGRPSYEQY | . | TRBJ2-7 | TRBV18